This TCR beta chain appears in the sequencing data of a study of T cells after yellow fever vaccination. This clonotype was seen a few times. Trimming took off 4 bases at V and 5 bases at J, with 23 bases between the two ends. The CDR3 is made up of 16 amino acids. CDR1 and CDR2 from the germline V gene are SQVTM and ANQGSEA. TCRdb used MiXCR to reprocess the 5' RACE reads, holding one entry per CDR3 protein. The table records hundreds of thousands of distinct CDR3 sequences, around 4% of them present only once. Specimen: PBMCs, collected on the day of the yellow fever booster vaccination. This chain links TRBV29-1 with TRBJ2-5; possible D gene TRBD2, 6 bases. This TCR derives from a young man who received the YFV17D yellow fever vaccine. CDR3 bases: TGCAGCGTTGCCTCCTCGGGCGTTTCTGGGGGGGAGACCCAGTACTTC. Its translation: CSVASSGVSGGETQYF.